Listed here is a single T cell receptor (beta chain). Its antigen is not yet known. No clone much larger than this one lies a single base away; base qualities are absent. The data are from a study of control samples from healthy donors and cancer patients (TCRdb year 2020). The library came from the immunoSEQ multiplex PCR assay. Drawn from immuneACCESS, this table holds only the in-frame rearrangements with V and J called that TCRdb kept. Clones are partly lost; checked studies trace under half to an unresolved V gene and leave the rest unexplained. This sample is represented by over 100,000 clones; roughly 92% of them were singletons. The ten top clones hold around 6% of the sample. From cysteine to phenylalanine, the CDR3 is 16 amino acids long. Here the CDR3 DNA is all that survives: 48 bases in frame from base 1.

The chain uses TRBV21-1 and TRBJ2-1. TRBV21-1 is a pseudogene locus. The TCR sequence derives from a man between 18 and 29 years old in good health. Sequencing input: blood. The CDR3 region reads CASNRDRPRHYNEQFF. The DNA is TGTGCCAGCAACCGGGACCGCCCTCGGCATTACAATGAGCAGTTCTTC.